These 9 T cell receptor beta chains were sequenced from one sample in a study of a mutant IDH1 vaccine in newly diagnosed glioma listed by TCRdb under 2021. What these receptors recognize is not known. The time point label for this specimen denotes: week 23, last vaccination. A 20-mer mutant IDH1 peptide at 300 micrograms in Montanide made up each vaccine dose, which was injected subcutaneously together with topical imiquimod. The method behind the library was the immunoSEQ multiplex PCR assay. Held by TCRdb, this immuneACCESS table contains in-frame sequences only and omits some clones. Under half of the omission traces to an unresolved V gene where checked; the cause of the rest is unknown. This sample is represented by roughly 74,000 clones; approximately 85% of them were singletons. 2.2% of the sample is held by the ten biggest clonotypes. The material sequenced was PBMCs, taken from a glioma patient whose treatment included an IDH1 peptide vaccine. The receptors come from a young man with glioma. Some clones in this sample may be carry-over from other donors' samples.

A single count supports this clone. The rearrangement joins TRBV5-1 to TRBJ1-2, with D perhaps TRBD1 (6 bases). The CDR3 extends over 15 amino acids. Germline V gene data show CDR1 as SGHRS and CDR2 as YFSETQ. V lost 4 bases to trimming and J lost 2 bases, with 15 bases between them. The CDR3 region is CASSPLLTGNYGYTF. The CDR3 bases are TGCGCCAGCAGCCCTCTCCTCACAGGGAACTATGGCTACACCTTC.

The rearrangement uses TRBV28 and TRBJ1-2; D not resolved. The V end was cut by 1 base, the J end by 1 base, with 4 bases between. CDR3 length equals 13 residues. Germline V gene data show CDR1 as MDHEN and CDR2 as SYDVKM. CDR3: CASSLSDNYGYTF. CDR3 nucleotides: TGTGCCAGCAGTTTATCAGATAACTATGGCTACACCTTC.

The V gene is TRBV2, the J gene TRBJ2-1, with 12 nucleotides matching TRBD2. CDR1 is SNHLY, CDR2 FYNNEI, per germline. This CDR3 has 20 residues. J was trimmed by 0 bases and V by 7 bases; bases with no gene match: 16. Here the CDR3 reads CASTGETAGLAGFSYNEQFF. The CDR3 DNA follows: TGTGCCAGCACCGGGGAGACAGCGGGACTAGCGGGTTTCTCCTACAATGAGCAGTTCTTC.

The chain couples TRBV5-1 to TRBJ2-1; D uncertain. Trimming shortened V by 0 bases and J by 7 bases, and 11 bases separated the two germline ends. The germline CDR1 and CDR2 sequences are SGHRS and YFSETQ. The CDR3 length is 14 residues. The CDR3 sequence: CASSLAFSDNEQFF. CDR3 nucleotide sequence: TGCGCCAGCAGCTTGGCCTTTAGTGATAATGAGCAGTTCTTC. Full variable domain (rest looked up from reference TRBV5-1 and TRBJ2-1): KAGVTQTPRYLIKTRGQQVTLSCSPISGHRSVSWYQQTPGQGLQFLFEYFSETQRNKGNFPGRFSGRQFSNSRSEMNVSTLELGDSALYLCASSLAFSDNEQFFGPGTRLTVL.

The gene calls are TRBV4-3 and TRBJ1-1; D is ambiguous. Trimming removed 2 bases at V and 4 bases at J, with 8 bases between. From germline, CDR1 is LGHNA and CDR2 YSLEER. The CDR3 has 13 residues. The CDR3 DNA is TGCGCCAGCAGCCAATACCGGGGCACTGAAGCTTTCTTT. Translating it yields CASSQYRGTEAFF.

The chain links TRBV23-1 to TRBJ1-5, with 8 nucleotides matching TRBD1. TRBV23-1 has ORF status, its function being uncertain. The V gene end was trimmed by 7 bases and the J gene end by 6 bases; junction bases not matched to a gene: 8. The CDR3 has 14 residues. The CDR3, as DNA: TGCGCCAGCAACGCGCAGGGGGCTCGTCAGCCCCAGCATTTT. This translates into CASNAQGARQPQHF.

This sequence joins TRBV7-2 and TRBJ1-5; the match to TRBD1 covers 8 bases. The CDR3 has 14 amino acids. Per germline, CDR1 SGHTA and CDR2 FQGNSA. V lost 2 bases to trimming and J lost 6 bases; unmatched junction nucleotides: 3. CDR3 sequence (DNA): TGTGCCAGCAGCTTAACAGGGGGAGGTCAGCCCCAGCATTTT. Protein product: CASSLTGGGQPQHF.

The chain uses TRBV7-2 and TRBJ2-1; D not certain. Deletions cut 4 bases from V and 3 bases from J, with 7 bases between. The CDR3 is 13 residues long. Per germline, CDR1 SGHTA and CDR2 FQGNSA. The CDR3 DNA reads as TGTGCCAGCAGCTACGAATACTACAATGAGCAGTTCTTC. Its translation is CASSYEYYNEQFF.

The CDR3 bases are TGTGCCAGCTCGGACAGGGGGGTAACCGGGGAGCTGTTTTTT. This sequence encodes CASSDRGVTGELFF. The chain uses TRBV27 and TRBJ2-2; 10 nucleotides match TRBD1. Per germline, CDR1 MNHEY and CDR2 SMNVEV (reference sequence). With 8 bases clipped from V and 5 bases from J, the junction kept 5 bases outside the gene matches. This CDR3 spans 14 amino acids.